This entry lists 21 T cell receptor beta chains sequenced from one sample in a study of blood T cells in healthy people across ages. A J-beta primer mix and a sample-barcoded 5' primer were used in a second PCR of about 7 to 12 cycles. From the 5' RACE reads, TCRdb called clonotypes with MiXCR, one entry per CDR3 protein. The sample records hundreds of thousands of distinct CDR3 sequences, roughly 44% being singletons. Sequenced material: blood. These receptors came from a man aged 55 to 70 in good health.

The J gene is TRBJ2-2, the V gene TRBV7-6; D remains unclear. V lost 2 bases and J lost 8, with 12 bases in between. There are 14 residues in the CDR3. Per germline, CDR1 SGHVS and CDR2 FNYEAQ. CDR3: CASSLMSMCGELFF. For the CDR3, the DNA is TGTGCCAGCAGCTTAATGTCGATGTGTGGGGAGCTGTTTTTT.

This clonotype was found many times. The chain has TRBV7-2 and TRBJ2-5; 9 bases are shared with TRBD1. Germline loops: CDR1 SGHTA, CDR2 FQGNSA. This CDR3 is built from 15 residues. Germline trimming cut 5 bases from V and 4 bases from J; bases unmatched to any gene: 8. The CDR3: CASSHPTGGVETQYF. For the CDR3, the DNA is TGTGCCAGCAGCCATCCAACAGGGGGCGTAGAGACCCAGTACTTC.

The chain uses TRBV20-1 and TRBJ1-5; tentatively, D is TRBD1 (5 bases). The germline CDR1 and CDR2 sequences are DFQATT and SNEGSKA (reference sequence). The CDR3 contains 14 residues. V shed 6 bases and J shed 6 bases, with 18 bases lying between them. The CDR3: CSATRPGPGQPQHF. For the CDR3, the DNA is TGCAGTGCCACCCGACCGGGGCCGGGTCAGCCCCAGCATTTT.

This clonotype was counted once. The rearrangement uses TRBV7-2 and TRBJ2-4, with TRBD2 matching 10 bases. The tail of the sequence fits TRBJ2-7 better, so the J call may be wrong. The CDR3 contains 15 residues. Germline V gene lookup returns CDR1 SGHTA and CDR2 FQGNSA. CDR3 nucleotides: TGTGCCAGCAGCGCGCGGACTAGCGGACCCTACGAGCAGTACTTC. This translates into CASSARTSGPYEQYF.

The chain has TRBV12-3 or TRBV12-4 and TRBJ1-2; no firm D call. V lost 5 bases and J 4 bases, leaving 11 bases between the germline ends. The CDR3 contains 13 residues. The CDR3 DNA is TGTGCCAGCAGTATGGACGGCCGCTATGGCTACACCTTC. Encoded protein: CASSMDGRYGYTF.

This clonotype was picked up a small number of times. V is TRBV7-9 and J is TRBJ2-5, with D possibly matching TRBD2 (5 bases). Trimming shortened V by 5 bases and J by 2 bases, and 21 bases separated the two germline ends. The CDR3 extends over 17 amino acids. CDR1 is SEHNR, CDR2 FQNEAQ, per germline (reference sequence). CDR3 residues: CASSPLLMTGSQETQYF. CDR3 DNA sequence: TGTGCCAGCAGCCCTTTATTGATGACGGGGTCTCAAGAGACCCAGTACTTC.

This clonotype came up a few times. The CDR3 bases are TGTGCCAGCAGCCTGACAGCCTCTAGCACAGATACGCAGTATTTT. Translation: CASSLTASSTDTQYF. The J gene is TRBJ2-3, the V gene TRBV12-3 or TRBV12-4; D may be TRBD1 (5 bases). V lost 6 bases, J lost 0 bases, and 13 bases lay in between. CDR3 size: 15 residues.

The chain has TRBV5-1 and TRBJ2-2; 10 bases are shared with TRBD2. V shed 4 bases and J 1 base; nucleotides not matched to a gene: 4. Germline CDR1 reads SGHRS; CDR2 reads YFSETQ. The CDR3 has 16 residues. In DNA, the CDR3 is TGCGCCAGCAGCGCGACTAGCGGGTTGAACACCGGGGAGCTGTTTTTT. This encodes CASSATSGLNTGELFF.

The gene calls are TRBV20-1 and TRBJ1-2, with a weak D call TRBD1 (5 bases). Germline V gene sequence: CDR1 DFQATT, CDR2 SNEGSKA (reference sequence). This CDR3 has 13 amino acids. V dropped 5 bases and J dropped 2 bases, with 12 bases sitting between them. The CDR3 loop is CSASGLGNYGYTF. As DNA, the CDR3 is TGCAGTGCTTCAGGGTTAGGGAACTATGGCTACACCTTC.

The V gene is TRBV5-1, the J gene TRBJ2-1; D may match TRBD1 or TRBD2 (5 bases each). CDR1 SGHRS and CDR2 YFSETQ come from the germline V gene. V was pared by 0 bases and J by 2 bases, with 15 bases between. The CDR3 sequence is 17 residues long. In DNA, the CDR3 is TGCGCCAGCAGCTTGGGAGGCTCCGGGGCCGCCTACAATGAGCAGTTCTTC. As protein: CASSLGGSGAAYNEQFF.

The rearrangement links TRBV7-2 to TRBJ2-7; 7 bases agree with TRBD1. Germline CDR1 is SGHTA and CDR2 is FQGNSA. V shed 3 bases, J shed 5 bases, and the junction held 7 bases outside the gene matches. This CDR3 contains 14 residues. The CDR3 sequence is CASSLSQGHHEQYF. CDR3 coding DNA: TGTGCCAGCAGCTTGTCACAGGGGCACCACGAGCAGTACTTC.

To note about this clonotype: A much larger clone sits a single nucleotide away, making a read error possible. The CDR3 does not end in the conserved phenylalanine or tryptophan, so this is likely a read error. This chain connects TRBV20-1 to TRBJ2-1, with a weak D call TRBD1 (6 bases). Germline V gene sequence: CDR1 DFQATT, CDR2 SNEGSKA (reference sequence). The CDR3 is 12 residues long. CDR3 sequence: CSNPGQGYEQFV. The DNA for the CDR3 is TGCAGCAACCCAGGGCAGGGGTATGAGCAGTTCGTC.

This clonotype was seen a few times. The V call is TRBV28, the J call TRBJ2-5; D not resolved. Trimming pared 5 bases from V and 3 bases from J, leaving 22 bases between. The CDR3 has 17 residues. CDR1 is MDHEN, CDR2 SYDVKM, per germline. CDR3 nucleotides: TGTGCCAGCAGTGCTTGGGGTTCTAAGGGCCGGGAAGAGACCCAGTACTTC. It translates to CASSAWGSKGREETQYF.

The chain is built from TRBV6-2 or TRBV6-3 and TRBJ2-1, with 9 bases aligning to TRBD2. The CDR3 has 14 residues. Germline V gene lookup returns CDR1 MNHEY and CDR2 SVGEGT. The J segment lost 8 bases and the V segment lost 4 bases, leaving 6 bases of the junction unmatched. CDR3 residues: CASSFGRGGHEQFF. Here the CDR3 DNA reads TGTGCCAGCAGTTTTGGGCGGGGGGGACATGAGCAGTTCTTC.

This clonotype was picked up a small number of times. The V call is TRBV6-2 or TRBV6-3, the J call TRBJ1-2; D perhaps matches TRBD1 (6 bases). The V gene lost 7 bases and the J gene lost 8 bases, with 14 bases spanning the gap. The CDR3 sequence is 12 residues long. The V gene's germline CDR1 is MNHEY and CDR2 SVGEGT. This CDR3 reads CASTGATRGYTF. The CDR3 DNA follows: TGTGCCAGCACGGGGGCCACCCGGGGCTACACCTTC.

The chain couples TRBV24-1 to TRBJ2-7; D may match TRBD1 or TRBD2 (5 bases each). V lost 3 bases, J lost 4 bases, and 6 bases lay in between. Germline V lookup: CDR1 KGHDR, CDR2 SFDVKD. The CDR3 covers 12 residues. For the CDR3, the DNA is TGTGCCACCAGTGATGGGGGTTACGAGCAGTACTTC. It yields the protein CATSDGGYEQYF.

This clonotype was found a few times. The chain joins TRBV12-3 or TRBV12-4 to TRBJ2-3; D unresolved. Trimming took off 6 bases at V and 1 base at J, with 14 bases between the two ends. The CDR3 is 15 residues long. The CDR3 loop is CASSLTGRRTDTQYF. CDR3 DNA: TGTGCCAGCAGCCTGACGGGCAGACGCACAGATACGCAGTATTTT.

V is TRBV11-2 and J is TRBJ2-3; D is ambiguous. V lost 5 bases, J lost 3 bases, and 18 bases lay in between. Germline V CDR1 and CDR2: SGHAT, FQNNGV. The CDR3 has 16 residues. The chain's CDR3 is CASSPLGKGWTDTQYF. In nucleotides, the CDR3 is TGTGCCAGCAGCCCCTTGGGCAAGGGTTGGACAGATACGCAGTATTTT.

This clonotype appeared many times. This chain links TRBV7-8 with TRBJ1-1, with D possibly matching TRBD1 (6 bases). V lost 1 base and J 1 base, leaving 7 bases between the germline ends. The CDR3 runs 14 residues. Looked up from germline, CDR1 is SGHVS and CDR2 is FQNEAQ. The CDR3 DNA follows: TGTGCCAGCAGCTTAGGACAGGCGAACACTGAAGCTTTCTTT. Translation gives CASSLGQANTEAFF.

The chain links TRBV7-2 to TRBJ2-7; D may be TRBD2 (6 bases). The length of the CDR3 is 13 residues. Deletions cut 2 bases from V and 7 bases from J, with 12 bases between. Germline V gene sequence: CDR1 SGHTA, CDR2 FQGNSA. CDR3 DNA sequence: TGTGCCAGCAGCTTATCAGCGGGCAGAGAGCAGTACTTC. Translated, it gives CASSLSAGREQYF. The entire variable domain, with the rest obtained from reference TRBV7-2 and TRBJ2-7, is as follows: GAGVSQSPSNKVTEKGKDVELRCDPISGHTALYWYRQSLGQGLEFLIYFQGNSAPDKSGLPSDRFSAERTGGSVSTLTIQRTQQEDSAVYLCASSLSAGREQYFGPGTRLTVT.

The chain carries TRBV4-3 and TRBJ1-4; D unresolved. Germline values: CDR1 LGHNA, CDR2 YSLEER. The length of the CDR3 is 14 residues. V was cut by 1 base and J by 11 bases, with 14 bases left in between. The DNA of the CDR3 is TGCGCCAGCAGCCAAGTTATGACGGACGGGAAACTGTTTTTT. Translating gives CASSQVMTDGKLFF.